The rows below give T cell receptor beta chains drawn from one sample of a study of Graves' ophthalmopathy and Graves' hyperthyroidism. In TCRdb, the multiplex PCR reads were re-called with MiXCR into one record per CDR3 protein. The table has hundreds of thousands of distinct CDR3 sequences, around a fifth seen once. The sequencing input was peripheral blood. These receptors were taken from a woman aged 18-29 years with stable Graves' hyperthyroidism. Some clones in this sample may be carry-over from other donors' samples. CDR3s include the opening cysteine and the closing phenylalanine or tryptophan. D genes are given only for firm matches. Clone size, where shown, is once, few, many, or a class for clones that have expanded.

J gene: TRBJ1-5; D gene: TRBD1; clone size: .; V gene: TRBV19; CDR3 DNA: TGTGCCAGTAACTACGGACAGGGAGGCAATCAGCCCCAGCATTTT; CDR3 protein: CASNYGQGGNQPQHF
J gene: TRBJ2-6; D gene: .; clone size: many; V gene: TRBV6-5; CDR3 DNA: TGTGCCAGCAGTTACTCGGCAGGGTCTGGGGCCAACGTCCTGACTTTC; CDR3 protein: CASSYSAGSGANVLTF
J gene: TRBJ1-3; D gene: .; clone size: many; V gene: TRBV6-2/TRBV6-3; CDR3 DNA: TGTGCCAGCAGTTACTCCCGGGACACCTCTTACTCTGGAAACACCATATATTTT; CDR3 protein: CASSYSRDTSYSGNTIYF
J gene: TRBJ1-5; D gene: .; clone size: many; V gene: TRBV12-3/TRBV12-4; CDR3 DNA: TGTGCCAGCAACAAGGATATCAATCAGCCCCAGCATTTT; CDR3 protein: CASNKDINQPQHF
J gene: TRBJ1-1; D gene: .; clone size: few; V gene: TRBV6-5; CDR3 DNA: TGTGCCAGCAGTTACTCTTTACGGTACATGAACACTGAAGCTTTCTTT; CDR3 protein: CASSYSLRYMNTEAFF
J gene: TRBJ1-2; D gene: TRBD1; clone size: .; V gene: TRBV19; CDR3 DNA: TGTGCCAGTAGTACCAGTACAGGGGCTTATGGCTACACCTTC; CDR3 protein: CASSTSTGAYGYTF
J gene: TRBJ1-1; D gene: .; clone size: .; V gene: TRBV25-1; CDR3 DNA: TGTGCCAGCAGTGAATATGGAGATGCCACTGAAGCTTTCTTT; CDR3 protein: CASSEYGDATEAFF
J gene: TRBJ1-3; D gene: .; clone size: many; V gene: TRBV6-1; CDR3 DNA: TGTGCCAGCAGTGAGCGGGCAGGGAGCTCTGGAAACACCATATATTTT; CDR3 protein: CASSERAGSSGNTIYF
J gene: TRBJ2-7; D gene: .; clone size: .; V gene: TRBV19; CDR3 DNA: TGTGCCAGTAGTAGAGCAATTTCCTACGAGCAGTACTTC; CDR3 protein: CASSRAISYEQYF
J gene: TRBJ1-2; D gene: .; clone size: many; V gene: TRBV2; CDR3 DNA: TGTGCCTCAAGTGTTGAGCAGGTCCAATCCGGCTACACCTTC; CDR3 protein: CASSVEQVQSGYTF
J gene: TRBJ1-5; D gene: .; clone size: many; V gene: TRBV15; CDR3 DNA: TGTGCCACCAGCAGAGATCTGGGGGTAGTTGGCAATCAGCCCCAGCATTTT; CDR3 protein: CATSRDLGVVGNQPQHF
J gene: TRBJ2-5; D gene: TRBD2; clone size: .; V gene: TRBV27; CDR3 DNA: TGTGCCAGCAGTTTATCAGGGCTAGCGGGGACGGAGACCCAGTACTTC; CDR3 protein: CASSLSGLAGTETQYF
J gene: TRBJ1-6; D gene: TRBD1; clone size: many; V gene: TRBV6-1; CDR3 DNA: TGTGCCAGCAGCAAGACAGGGTCAGTAAGGCGGGGCGATTCACCCCTCCACTTT; CDR3 protein: CASSKTGSVRRGDSPLHF
J gene: TRBJ1-3; D gene: .; clone size: .; V gene: TRBV12-3/TRBV12-4; CDR3 DNA: TGTGCCAGCAGTTTTTTAGGGTACTCTGGAAACACCATATATTTT; CDR3 protein: CASSFLGYSGNTIYF
J gene: TRBJ1-2; D gene: TRBD1; clone size: many; V gene: TRBV6-5; CDR3 DNA: TGTGCCAGCAGTTACGCTCGGACAGGGGCCAGCTATGGCTACACCTTC; CDR3 protein: CASSYARTGASYGYTF
J gene: TRBJ2-2; D gene: .; clone size: .; V gene: TRBV29-1; CDR3 DNA: TGCAGCGTCCAGGGACGGGTTAACACCGGGGAGCTGTTTTTT; CDR3 protein: CSVQGRVNTGELFF
J gene: TRBJ1-5; D gene: .; clone size: few; V gene: TRBV7-3; CDR3 DNA: TGTGCCAGCAGTTTAACATCGAGAGGGGCGACATCTTTACGTCTTAGCAATCAGCCCCAGCATTTT; CDR3 protein: CASSLTSRGATSLRLSNQPQHF
J gene: TRBJ2-7; D gene: TRBD2; clone size: many; V gene: TRBV6-1; CDR3 DNA: TGTGCCAGCAGTGACGCGGGACTAGCATACGAGCAGTACTTC; CDR3 protein: CASSDAGLAYEQYF
J gene: TRBJ2-5; D gene: TRBD2; clone size: .; V gene: TRBV20-1; CDR3 DNA: TGCAGTGCGGACGGGACTAGCGGGAGCCTCCAAGAGACCCAGTACTTC; CDR3 protein: CSADGTSGSLQETQYF
J gene: TRBJ2-2; D gene: TRBD2; clone size: many; V gene: TRBV6-9; CDR3 DNA: TGTGCCAGCAGTTACGAGCGGGAGGTCAAAAACACCGGGGAGCTGTTTTTT; CDR3 protein: CASSYEREVKNTGELFF
J gene: TRBJ1-5; D gene: TRBD1; clone size: .; V gene: TRBV20-1; CDR3 DNA: TGCAGTGCCTGGGACAGTCGGCAGCCCCAGCATTTT; CDR3 protein: CSAWDSRQPQHF
J gene: TRBJ1-5; D gene: .; clone size: many; V gene: TRBV11-2; CDR3 DNA: TGTGCCAGCAGCTTAGACCCGGTAGGGCCCCAGCATTTT; CDR3 protein: CASSLDPVGPQHF
J gene: TRBJ2-5; D gene: .; clone size: .; V gene: TRBV30; CDR3 DNA: TGTGCCTGGGGCCCCGGGTTGGGGGAGACCCAGTACTTC; CDR3 protein: CAWGPGLGETQYF
J gene: TRBJ1-4; D gene: .; clone size: many; V gene: TRBV11-2; CDR3 DNA: TGTGCCAGCAGCCGGGCTAATGAAAAACTGTTTTTT; CDR3 protein: CASSRANEKLFF
J gene: TRBJ1-1; D gene: .; clone size: many; V gene: TRBV12-3/TRBV12-4; CDR3 DNA: TGTGCCAGCAGTTTACCTGGACAGCGGCTCGGAGCTTTCTTT; CDR3 protein: CASSLPGQRLGAFF
J gene: TRBJ2-7; D gene: .; clone size: .; V gene: TRBV28; CDR3 DNA: TGTGCCAGCAGTTTCTACGTATACGAGCAGTACTTC; CDR3 protein: CASSFYVYEQYF
J gene: TRBJ1-2; D gene: .; clone size: many; V gene: TRBV4-2; CDR3 DNA: TGTGCCAGCAGCCAAGATGAGGGAGGTGGCGGTGGCTACACCTTC; CDR3 protein: CASSQDEGGGGGYTF
J gene: TRBJ2-5; D gene: .; clone size: few; V gene: TRBV4-1; CDR3 DNA: TGCGCCAGCAGCCAAGGCCAGCGGCAAGAGACCCAGTACTTC; CDR3 protein: CASSQGQRQETQYF
J gene: TRBJ1-2; D gene: .; clone size: .; V gene: TRBV6-1; CDR3 DNA: TGTGCCAGCAGGAGGAGTTCAGGGACCAAAGGCTACACCTTC; CDR3 protein: CASRRSSGTKGYTF
J gene: TRBJ1-6; D gene: .; clone size: .; V gene: TRBV27; CDR3 DNA: TGTGCCAGCAGAGATACCGCAGGAGGGAGCTCCTATAATTCACCCCTCCACTTT; CDR3 protein: CASRDTAGGSSYNSPLHF
J gene: TRBJ2-7; D gene: TRBD1; clone size: many; V gene: TRBV7-2; CDR3 DNA: TGTGCCAGCAGCCTAGGTGGGACAGGGAGCGACGAGCAGTACTTC; CDR3 protein: CASSLGGTGSDEQYF
J gene: TRBJ2-7; D gene: .; clone size: many; V gene: TRBV19; CDR3 DNA: TGTGCCAGTAGTATCTCAGGAACCTCCTACGAGCAGTACTTC; CDR3 protein: CASSISGTSYEQYF
J gene: TRBJ1-6; D gene: .; clone size: few; V gene: TRBV20-1; CDR3 DNA: TGCAGTGCTAGAGATGGTACTATCGGGGATAATTCACCCCTCCACTTT; CDR3 protein: CSARDGTIGDNSPLHF
J gene: TRBJ2-5; D gene: .; clone size: .; V gene: TRBV12-3/TRBV12-4; CDR3 DNA: TGTGCCAGCAGTATAGGACAGTCTCTGAGCGAGACCCAGTACTTC; CDR3 protein: CASSIGQSLSETQYF
J gene: TRBJ1-3; D gene: TRBD1; clone size: few; V gene: TRBV7-8; CDR3 DNA: TGTGCCAGCAGCTTGGTAGACAGGGAACATTCCGGAAACACCATATATTTT; CDR3 protein: CASSLVDREHSGNTIYF
J gene: TRBJ1-1; D gene: .; clone size: many; V gene: TRBV6-5; CDR3 DNA: TGTGCCAGCAGTACGACGGGGGAAGCTTTCTTT; CDR3 protein: CASSTTGEAFF